The entry below gives a single T cell receptor (beta chain) sequence along with its context. How the authors handled the data: Nucleated cell number was recorded as an estimate derived from reference gene primer amplification. Sequencing used immunoSEQ multiplex PCR; TCRdb keeps in-frame clones, though not all of them. V, J and clone size reflect that table, while D and trimming were determined from the DNA. Of 150,000 to 200,000 clones listed, roughly nine tenths are singletons. The data originate from a study of blood T cell repertoires in COVID-19. The wider study: Researchers got acute and convalescent COVID-19 samples from the United States, Italy and Spain.

This CDR3 region has 17 residues. Germline V CDR1 and CDR2: SEHNR, FQNEAQ (reference sequence). Unmatched junction bases numbered 3, after V lost 4 bases and J lost 1 base. This TCR was recovered from a man in his 70s with active or convalescent COVID-19. The sequencing input was peripheral blood. This chain joins TRBV7-9 and TRBJ2-6; TRBD1 matches at 11 bases. CDR3 bases: TGTGCCAGCAGCTCGGGACAGGGGGTGTCTGGGGCCAACGTCCTGACTTTC. As protein: CASSSGQGVSGANVLTF.